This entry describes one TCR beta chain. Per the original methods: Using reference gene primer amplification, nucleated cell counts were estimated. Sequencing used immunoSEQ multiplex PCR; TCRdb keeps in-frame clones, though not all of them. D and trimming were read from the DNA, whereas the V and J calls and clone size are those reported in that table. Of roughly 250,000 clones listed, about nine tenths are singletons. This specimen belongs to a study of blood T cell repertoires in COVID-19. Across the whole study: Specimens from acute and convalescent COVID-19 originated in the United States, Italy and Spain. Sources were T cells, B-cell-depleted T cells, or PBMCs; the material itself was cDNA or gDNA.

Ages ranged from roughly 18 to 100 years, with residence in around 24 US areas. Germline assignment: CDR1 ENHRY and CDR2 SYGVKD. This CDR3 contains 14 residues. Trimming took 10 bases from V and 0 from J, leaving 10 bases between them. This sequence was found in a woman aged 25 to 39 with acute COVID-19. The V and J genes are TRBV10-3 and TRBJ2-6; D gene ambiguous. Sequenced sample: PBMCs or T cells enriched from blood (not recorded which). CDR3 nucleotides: TGTGCCACCGCCTCGAGCTCTGGGGCCAACGTCCTGACTTTC. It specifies CATASSSGANVLTF.